The clone carrying this T cell receptor (beta chain) was detected only a few times. Antigen specificity is unknown. From germline, CDR1 is SGDLS and CDR2 YYNGEE. The CDR3 is 16 residues long. V dropped 6 bases and J dropped 1 base, with 19 bases sitting between them. What was amplified from RNA transcripts were TCR beta CDR3 regions. First-round RT-PCR of the TCR CDR3 relied on the HTBI primer set. TCRdb reprocessed the multiplex PCR reads via MiXCR and lists one record per CDR3 protein. The sample has about 350,000 distinct CDR3 sequences, 15% to 20% seen once. These data originate in a study of T cells in Graves' hyperthyroidism and ophthalmopathy. Overall study results and limits: Ophthalmopathy got predicted by the model a median roughly 6.4 months before its onset.

Patients having uncontrolled infection, another autoimmune disease, pregnancy or lactation were not included. The material sequenced was blood. The chain combines TRBV9 with TRBJ1-1; maybe TRBD1 (5 bases). The sequence was obtained from a woman aged 40 to 55 with Graves' ophthalmopathy. CDR3 nucleotide sequence: TGTGCCAGCAATCCCGGCGAGGGACGAAGGAACACTGAAGCTTTCTTT. Protein: CASNPGEGRRNTEAFF.